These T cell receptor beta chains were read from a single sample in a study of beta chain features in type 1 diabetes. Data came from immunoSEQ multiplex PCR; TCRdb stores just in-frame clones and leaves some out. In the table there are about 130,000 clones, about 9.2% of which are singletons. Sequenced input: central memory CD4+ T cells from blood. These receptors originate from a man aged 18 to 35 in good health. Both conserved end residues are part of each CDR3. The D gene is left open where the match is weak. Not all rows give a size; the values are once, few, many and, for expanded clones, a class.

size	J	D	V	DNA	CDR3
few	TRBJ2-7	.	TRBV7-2	TGTGCCAGCAGCTTAGAGGCGGGGCCCACCTACGAGCAGTACTTC	CASSLEAGPTYEQYF
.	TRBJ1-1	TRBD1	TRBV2	TGTGCCAGCAGCCCGGACAGGGACACTGAAGCTTTCTTT	CASSPDRDTEAFF
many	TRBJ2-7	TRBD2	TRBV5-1	TGCGCCAGCAGCCGCGGGGGGGCTGAGGAAGAGCAGTACTTC	CASSRGGAEEEQYF
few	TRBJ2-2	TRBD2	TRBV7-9	TGTGCCAGCAGCTATCGGGGGGACGGGGAGCTGTTTTTT	CASSYRGDGELFF
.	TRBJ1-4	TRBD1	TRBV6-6	TGTGCCAGCAGTTACCCCGACAGGGACGAAAAACTGTTTTTT	CASSYPDRDEKLFF
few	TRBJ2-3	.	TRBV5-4	TGTGCCAGCAGCTTGCCAGCGGCAGATACGCAGTATTTT	CASSLPAADTQYF
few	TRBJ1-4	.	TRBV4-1	TGCGCCAGCAGTCCACTGACAGCAACTAATGAAAAACTGTTTTTT	CASSPLTATNEKLFF
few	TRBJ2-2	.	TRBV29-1	TGCAGCGTTCTGGGGGGGGCTAGCGAGAACACCGGGGAGCTGTTTTTT	CSVLGGASENTGELFF
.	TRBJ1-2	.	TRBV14	TGTGCCAGCAGCAGGGGCGCTTTACCCTATGGCTACACCTTC	CASSRGALPYGYTF
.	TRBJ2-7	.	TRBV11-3	TGTGCCAGCAGCGCGACAGGCGGCAACGAGCAGTACTTC	CASSATGGNEQYF
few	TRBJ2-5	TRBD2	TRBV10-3	TGTGCCATCAGACCGGGACTAGATTCCCTCAAAGAGACCCAGTACTTC	CAIRPGLDSLKETQYF
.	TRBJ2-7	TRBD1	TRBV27	TGTGCCAGCAGTTCCCACGGGACAGGAGCATACGAGCAGTACTTC	CASSSHGTGAYEQYF
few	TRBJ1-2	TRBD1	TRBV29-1	TGCAGCGTTGACTACCTCACAGGGGACCCCTATGGCTACACCTTC	CSVDYLTGDPYGYTF
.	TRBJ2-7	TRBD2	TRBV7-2	TGTGCCAGCAGCTTAGTGGCGGGGGGGTCCTACGAGCAGTACTTC	CASSLVAGGSYEQYF
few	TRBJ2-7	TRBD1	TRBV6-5	TGTGCCAGCAGGAGGAAAACAGGGGACTCCTACGAGCAGTACTTC	CASRRKTGDSYEQYF
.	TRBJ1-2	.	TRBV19	TGTGCCAGTACCCACCCGGGCTATGGCTACACCTTC	CASTHPGYGYTF
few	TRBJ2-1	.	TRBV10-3	TGTGCCATCAGTGAGGGTCAAGGGGGCAATGAGCAGTTCTTC	CAISEGQGGNEQFF
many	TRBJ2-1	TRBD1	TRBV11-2	TGTGCCAGCAGCCCGATCGCGAGACAGGGTCTATATGAGCAGTTCTTC	CASSPIARQGLYEQFF
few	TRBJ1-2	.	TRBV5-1	TGCGCCAGCAGCTTTGGAGAGAGCTATGGCTACACCTTC	CASSFGESYGYTF
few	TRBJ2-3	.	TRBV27	TGTGCCAGCAGTTTACAGGGGTACGGAGATACGCAGTATTTT	CASSLQGYGDTQYF
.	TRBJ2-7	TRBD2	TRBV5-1	TGCGCCAGCAGCCCCCTGGGGACTAGCGGGGGATACGAGCAGTACTTC	CASSPLGTSGGYEQYF
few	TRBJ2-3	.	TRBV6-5	TGTGCCAGCCACGCACAGACAGATACGCAGTATTTT	CASHAQTDTQYF
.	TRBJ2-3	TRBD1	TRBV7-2	TGTGCCAGCAGCGACAACAGGGGAGATACGCAGTATTTT	CASSDNRGDTQYF
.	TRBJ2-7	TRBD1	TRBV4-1	TGCGCCAGCAGCTTACAGGGGTCCTACGAGCAGTACTTC	CASSLQGSYEQYF
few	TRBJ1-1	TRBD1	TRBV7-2	TGTGCCAGCAGTAGACAGGGCAACACTGAAGCTTTCTTT	CASSRQGNTEAFF
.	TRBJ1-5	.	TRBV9	TGTGCCAGCAGCCCAAGAGAGGATCAGCCCCAGCATTTT	CASSPREDQPQHF
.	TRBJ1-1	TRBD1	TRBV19	TGTGCCAGCCTAGGGACAGTTAACACTGAAGCTTTCTTT	CASLGTVNTEAFF
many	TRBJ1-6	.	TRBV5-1	TGCGCCAGCAGCTTGGATTCACAGGGTCTGAATTCACCCCTCCACTTT	CASSLDSQGLNSPLHF
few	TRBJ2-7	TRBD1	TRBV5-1	TGCGCCAGCAGCTCCCAAGGGACAGGGTACTACGAGCAGTACTTC	CASSSQGTGYYEQYF